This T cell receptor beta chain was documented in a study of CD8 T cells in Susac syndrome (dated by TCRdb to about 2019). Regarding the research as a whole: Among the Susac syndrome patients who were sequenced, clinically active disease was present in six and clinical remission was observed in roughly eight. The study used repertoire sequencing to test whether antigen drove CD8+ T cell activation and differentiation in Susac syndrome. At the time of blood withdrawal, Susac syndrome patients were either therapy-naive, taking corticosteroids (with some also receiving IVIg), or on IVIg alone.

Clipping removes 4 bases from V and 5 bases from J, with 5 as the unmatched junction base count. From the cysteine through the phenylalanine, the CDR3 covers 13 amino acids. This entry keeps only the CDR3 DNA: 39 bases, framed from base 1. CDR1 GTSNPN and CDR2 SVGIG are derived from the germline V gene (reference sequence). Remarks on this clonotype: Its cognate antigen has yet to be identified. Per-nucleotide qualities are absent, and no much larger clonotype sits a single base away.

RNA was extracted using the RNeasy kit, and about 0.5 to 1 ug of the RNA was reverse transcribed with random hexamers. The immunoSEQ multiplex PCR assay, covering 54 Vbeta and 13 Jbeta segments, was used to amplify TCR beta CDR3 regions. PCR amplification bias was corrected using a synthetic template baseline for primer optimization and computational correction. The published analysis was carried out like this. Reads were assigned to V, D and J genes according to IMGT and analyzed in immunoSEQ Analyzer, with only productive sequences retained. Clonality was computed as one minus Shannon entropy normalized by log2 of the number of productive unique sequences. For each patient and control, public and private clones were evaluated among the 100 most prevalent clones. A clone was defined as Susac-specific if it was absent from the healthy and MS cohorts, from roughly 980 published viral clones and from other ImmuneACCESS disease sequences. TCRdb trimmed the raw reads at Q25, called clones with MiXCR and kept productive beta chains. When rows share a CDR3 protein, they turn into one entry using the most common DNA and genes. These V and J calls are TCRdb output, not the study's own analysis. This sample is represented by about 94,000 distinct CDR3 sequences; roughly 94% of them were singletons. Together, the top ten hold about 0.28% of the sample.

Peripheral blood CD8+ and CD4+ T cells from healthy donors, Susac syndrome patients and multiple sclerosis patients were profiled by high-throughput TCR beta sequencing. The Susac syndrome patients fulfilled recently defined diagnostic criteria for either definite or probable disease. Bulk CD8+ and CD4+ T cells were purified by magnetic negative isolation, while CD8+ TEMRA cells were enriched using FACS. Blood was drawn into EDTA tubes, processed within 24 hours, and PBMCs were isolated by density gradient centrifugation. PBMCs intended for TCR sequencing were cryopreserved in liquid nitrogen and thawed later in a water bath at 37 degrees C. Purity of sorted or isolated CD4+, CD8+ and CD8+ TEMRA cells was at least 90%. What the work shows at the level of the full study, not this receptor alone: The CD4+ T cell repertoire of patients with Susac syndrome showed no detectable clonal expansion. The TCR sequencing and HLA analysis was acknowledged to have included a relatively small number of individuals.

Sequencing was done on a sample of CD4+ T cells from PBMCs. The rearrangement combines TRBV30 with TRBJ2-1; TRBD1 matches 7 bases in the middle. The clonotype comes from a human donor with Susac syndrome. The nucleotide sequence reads TGTGCCTGGACAGGGGGATGGGACAATGAGCAGTTCTTC. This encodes CAWTGGWDNEQFF.